This T cell receptor beta chain was identified during a study of control samples from healthy donors and cancer patients. The germline gives CDR1 SQVTM, CDR2 ANQGSEA. The V segment lost 3 bases and the J segment 3 bases; nucleotides outside the gene matches: 2. This CDR3 has 13 residues. Sequenced by immunoSEQ multiplex PCR; TCRdb stores in-frame clones only, minus some. The sample contains 90,000 to 140,000 clones, 80% to 90% of which appear only once. The sequence came from a woman in her 50s in good health. V is TRBV29-1 and J is TRBJ1-2; 9 bases align to TRBD1. Sequencing was carried out using blood. CDR3 region: CSVDDRGDYGYTF. CDR3 DNA sequence: TGCAGCGTTGACGACAGGGGGGACTATGGCTACACCTTC.